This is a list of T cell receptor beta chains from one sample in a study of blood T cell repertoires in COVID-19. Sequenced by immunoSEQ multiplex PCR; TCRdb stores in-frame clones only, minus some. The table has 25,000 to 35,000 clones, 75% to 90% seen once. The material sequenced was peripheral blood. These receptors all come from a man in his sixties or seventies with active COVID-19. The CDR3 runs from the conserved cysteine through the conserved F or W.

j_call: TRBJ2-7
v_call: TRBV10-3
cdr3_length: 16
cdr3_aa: CAISESSGTGSYEQYF

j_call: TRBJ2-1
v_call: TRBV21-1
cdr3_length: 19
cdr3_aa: CASSKPETGWTVRWNEQFF

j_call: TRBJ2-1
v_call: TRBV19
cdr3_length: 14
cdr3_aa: CASSIGPRRNEQFF

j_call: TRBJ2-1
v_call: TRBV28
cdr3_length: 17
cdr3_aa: CASSYSQGSGVGNEQFF

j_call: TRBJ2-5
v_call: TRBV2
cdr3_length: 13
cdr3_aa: CASRADSQETQYF

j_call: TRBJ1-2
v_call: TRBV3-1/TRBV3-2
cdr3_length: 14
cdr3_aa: CASSQMEGRGGYTF

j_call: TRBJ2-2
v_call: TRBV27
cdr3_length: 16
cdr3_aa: CASRPNSGLNTGELFF

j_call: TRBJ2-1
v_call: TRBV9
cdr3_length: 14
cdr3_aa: CASSLAGGNNEQFF

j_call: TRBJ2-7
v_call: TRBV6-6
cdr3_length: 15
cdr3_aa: CASSYSGGTGGEQYF

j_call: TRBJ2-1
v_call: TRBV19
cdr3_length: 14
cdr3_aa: CASSIPLAGGEQFF

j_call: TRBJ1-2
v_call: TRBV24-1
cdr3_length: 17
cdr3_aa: CATSDNGGTGEVYGYTF

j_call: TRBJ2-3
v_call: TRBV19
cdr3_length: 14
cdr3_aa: CASSAGGGTDTQYF

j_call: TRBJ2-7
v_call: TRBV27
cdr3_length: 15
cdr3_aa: CASSLIRGYMNEQYF

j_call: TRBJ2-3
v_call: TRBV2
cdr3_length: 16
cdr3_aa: CANRLRTSGGADTQYF

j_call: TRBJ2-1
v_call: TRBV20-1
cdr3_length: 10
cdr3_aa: CSGAWNEQFF

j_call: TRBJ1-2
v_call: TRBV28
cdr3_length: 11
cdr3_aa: CASSQNYGYTF

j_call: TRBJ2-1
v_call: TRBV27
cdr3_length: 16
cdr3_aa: CASSFSQGERYNEQFF

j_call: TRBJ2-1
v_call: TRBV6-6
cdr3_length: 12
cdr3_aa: CASSYSGNEQFF

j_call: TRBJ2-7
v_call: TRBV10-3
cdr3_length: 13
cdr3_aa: CAISVKRGYEQYF

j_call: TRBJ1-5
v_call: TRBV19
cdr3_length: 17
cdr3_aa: CASSINTGGRGNQPQHF

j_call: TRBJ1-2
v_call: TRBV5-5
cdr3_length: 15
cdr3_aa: CASSSPGQGIDGYTF

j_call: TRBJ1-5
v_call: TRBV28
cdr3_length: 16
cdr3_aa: CASRDRGRNSNQPQHF

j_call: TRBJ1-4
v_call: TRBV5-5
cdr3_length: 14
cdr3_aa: CASSLVQGNEKLFF

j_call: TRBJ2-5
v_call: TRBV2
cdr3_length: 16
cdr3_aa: CASSWGQGLLQETQYF

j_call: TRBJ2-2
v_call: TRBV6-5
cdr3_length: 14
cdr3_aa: CASRTGTNTGELFF

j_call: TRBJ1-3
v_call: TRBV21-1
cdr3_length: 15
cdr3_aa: CASSNPGSSGNTIYF

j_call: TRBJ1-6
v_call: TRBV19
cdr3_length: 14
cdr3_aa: CASRPGQINSPLHF

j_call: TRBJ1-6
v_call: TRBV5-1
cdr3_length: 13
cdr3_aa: CASSPNHNSPLHF

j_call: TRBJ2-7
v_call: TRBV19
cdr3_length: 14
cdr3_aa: CASSIAGGAGEQYF

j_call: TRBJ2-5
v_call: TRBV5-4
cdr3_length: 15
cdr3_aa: CASSLAGTGGQTQYF

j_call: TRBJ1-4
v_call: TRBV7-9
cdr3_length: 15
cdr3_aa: CASSPRGGFNEKLFF

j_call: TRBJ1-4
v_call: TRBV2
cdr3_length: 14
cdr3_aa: CASTRGGTNEKLFF

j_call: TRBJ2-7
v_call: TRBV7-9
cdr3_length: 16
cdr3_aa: CASSLGGARNSYEQYF

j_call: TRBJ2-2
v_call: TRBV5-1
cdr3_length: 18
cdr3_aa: CASSLSIRGIGNTGELFF

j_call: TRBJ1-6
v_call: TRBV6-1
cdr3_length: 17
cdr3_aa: CASSEAGGGNYNSPLHF

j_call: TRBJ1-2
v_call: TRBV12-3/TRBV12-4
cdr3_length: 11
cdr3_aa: CASSSAGGYTF

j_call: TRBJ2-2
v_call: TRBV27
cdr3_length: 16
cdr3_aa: CASSYRRGGNTGELFF

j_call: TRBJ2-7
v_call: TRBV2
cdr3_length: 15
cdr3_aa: CASSEDWRGAYEQYF

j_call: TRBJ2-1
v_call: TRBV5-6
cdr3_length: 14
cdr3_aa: CASSPAGGRHEQFF

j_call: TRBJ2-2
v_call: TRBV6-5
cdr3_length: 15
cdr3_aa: CASSRRRGPTGELFF

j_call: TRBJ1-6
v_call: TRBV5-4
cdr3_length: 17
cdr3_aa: CASSLGGGAAYNSPLHF

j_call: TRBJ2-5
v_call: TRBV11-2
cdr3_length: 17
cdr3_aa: CASSPRTSGGAGETQYF

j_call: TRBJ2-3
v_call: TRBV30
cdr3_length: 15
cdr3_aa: CAWTPGRGGTDTQYF

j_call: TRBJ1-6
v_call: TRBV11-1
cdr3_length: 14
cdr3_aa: CASSLSGGNSPLHF

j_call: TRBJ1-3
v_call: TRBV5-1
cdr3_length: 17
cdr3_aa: CASSLAGDRVSGNTIYF

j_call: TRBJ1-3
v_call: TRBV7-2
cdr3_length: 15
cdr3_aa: CASSSTLTPGNTIYF

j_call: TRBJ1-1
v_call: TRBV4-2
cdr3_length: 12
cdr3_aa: CASSQEDREAFF

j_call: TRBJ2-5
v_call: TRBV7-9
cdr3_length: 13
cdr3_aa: CASSPETGETQYF

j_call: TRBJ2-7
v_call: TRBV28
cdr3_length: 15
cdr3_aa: CASSPPRQAIYEQYF

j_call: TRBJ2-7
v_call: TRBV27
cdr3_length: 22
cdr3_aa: CASSYYVRSGTARTLSSYEQYF

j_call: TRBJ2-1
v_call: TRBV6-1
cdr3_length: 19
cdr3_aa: CASSEARTTDTPQYNEQFF

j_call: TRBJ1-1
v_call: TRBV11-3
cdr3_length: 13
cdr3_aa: CASGLYGNTEAFF

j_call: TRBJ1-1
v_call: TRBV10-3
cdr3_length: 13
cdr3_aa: CAISDSGDTEAFF

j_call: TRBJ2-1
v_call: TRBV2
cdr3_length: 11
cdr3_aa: CASNPRNEQFF

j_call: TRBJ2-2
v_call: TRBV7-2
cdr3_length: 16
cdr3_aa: CASQTSGGARTGELFF